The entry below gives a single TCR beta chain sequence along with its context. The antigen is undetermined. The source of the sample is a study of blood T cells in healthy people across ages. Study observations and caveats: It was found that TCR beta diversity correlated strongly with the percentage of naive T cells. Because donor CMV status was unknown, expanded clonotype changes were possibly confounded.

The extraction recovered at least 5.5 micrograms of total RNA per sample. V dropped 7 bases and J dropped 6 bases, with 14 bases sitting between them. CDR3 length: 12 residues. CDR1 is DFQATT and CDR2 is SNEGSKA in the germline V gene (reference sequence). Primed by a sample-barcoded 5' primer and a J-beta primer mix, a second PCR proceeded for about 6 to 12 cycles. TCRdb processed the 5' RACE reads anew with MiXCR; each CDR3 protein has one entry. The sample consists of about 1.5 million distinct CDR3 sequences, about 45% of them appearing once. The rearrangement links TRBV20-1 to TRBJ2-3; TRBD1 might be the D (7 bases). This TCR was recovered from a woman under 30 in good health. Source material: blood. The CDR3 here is CSVQGGRDTQYF. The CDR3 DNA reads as TGCAGTGTCCAGGGGGGCAGGGATACGCAGTATTTT.